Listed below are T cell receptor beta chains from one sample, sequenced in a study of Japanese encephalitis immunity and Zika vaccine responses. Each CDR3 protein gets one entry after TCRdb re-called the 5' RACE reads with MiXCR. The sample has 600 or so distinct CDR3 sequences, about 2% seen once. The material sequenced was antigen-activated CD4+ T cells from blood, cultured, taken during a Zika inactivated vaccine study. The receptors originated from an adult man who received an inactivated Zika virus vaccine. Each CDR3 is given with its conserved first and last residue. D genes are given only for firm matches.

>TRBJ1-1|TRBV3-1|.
CASSELTRTPTEAFF
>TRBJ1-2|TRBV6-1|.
CASKFPPTSYGYTF
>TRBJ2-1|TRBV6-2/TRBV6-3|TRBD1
CASRGTGRRNEQFF
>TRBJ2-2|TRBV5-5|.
CASSLLVAGELFF
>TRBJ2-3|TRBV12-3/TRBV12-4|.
CASSFRRRSPDTQYF
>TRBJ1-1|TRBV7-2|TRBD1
CAEDRPGLFEAFF
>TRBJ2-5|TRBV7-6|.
CASSLGQYQETQYF
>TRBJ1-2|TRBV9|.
CASSAPGVHGYTF
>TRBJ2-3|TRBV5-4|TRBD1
CASSLQGAYDTDTQYF
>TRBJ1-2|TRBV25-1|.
CASSESGSNYGYTF
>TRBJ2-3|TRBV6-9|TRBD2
CASSSTGTSGGARTDTQYF
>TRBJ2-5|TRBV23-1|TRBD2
CASRLAGGKEYF
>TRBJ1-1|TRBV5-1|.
CASSLDLNTEAFF
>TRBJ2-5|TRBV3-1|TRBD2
CASSLRGLAGGGETQYF
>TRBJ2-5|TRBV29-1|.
CSVVGGETQYF
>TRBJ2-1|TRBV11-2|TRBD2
CASSLSRRWGSSGGIPSYNEQFF
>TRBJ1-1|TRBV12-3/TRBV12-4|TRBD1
CASSPRDRFTEAFF
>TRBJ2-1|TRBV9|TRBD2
CASSPRLAGGDNEQFF
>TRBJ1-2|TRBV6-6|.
CASTQPGVTNYGYTF
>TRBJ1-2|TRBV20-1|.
CSAPDLTYGYTF
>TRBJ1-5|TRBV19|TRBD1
CASSFGTGGGQPQHF
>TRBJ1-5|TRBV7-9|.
CASSLGNSNQPQHF
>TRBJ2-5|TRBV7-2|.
CASSLSRGSETQYF
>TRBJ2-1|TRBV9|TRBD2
CASSELAGGPYNEQFF